These T cell receptor beta chains were read from a single sample in a study of T cell responses to AZD1222 COVID-19 vaccine. Method: immunoSEQ multiplex PCR; TCRdb's copy keeps in-frame clones and lacks some. The sample holds around 110,000 clones, 88% seen once. Sequencing used peripheral blood, obtained on day 0 of AZD1222 vaccination. All receptors come from an adult in good health. Each CDR3 is given with its conserved first and last residue. The order of the fields is D gene, V gene, J gene, clone size, CDR3 DNA, CDR3 protein. The D gene is left open where the match is weak. Clone size is given for some rows only: seen once, a few or many times, or a class if the clone is expanded.

d_gene: -
v_gene: TRBV12-3/TRBV12-4
j_gene: TRBJ1-1
abundance: -
CDR3nt: TGTGCCAGCCGGACGGCACTGAGGGCTTTCTTT
CDR3aa: CASRTALRAFF

d_gene: -
v_gene: TRBV20-1
j_gene: TRBJ1-5
abundance: -
CDR3nt: TGCAGTGCTGGAAAGTATCAGCCCCAGCATTTT
CDR3aa: CSAGKYQPQHF

d_gene: -
v_gene: TRBV19
j_gene: TRBJ2-4
abundance: -
CDR3nt: TGTGCCAGTAGTGTAACATCGGTGACCAAAAACATTCAGTACTTC
CDR3aa: CASSVTSVTKNIQYF

d_gene: -
v_gene: TRBV7-2
j_gene: TRBJ1-3
abundance: once
CDR3nt: TGTGCCAGCAGGCCTCAGGGTGGGACTGGAAACACCATATATTTT
CDR3aa: CASRPQGGTGNTIYF

d_gene: -
v_gene: TRBV11-2
j_gene: TRBJ2-7
abundance: -
CDR3nt: TGTGCCAGCAGCTTAGAGTTCGGGAGCACCTACGAGCAGTACTTC
CDR3aa: CASSLEFGSTYEQYF

d_gene: -
v_gene: TRBV5-1
j_gene: TRBJ1-3
abundance: -
CDR3nt: TGCGCCAGCAGCTACGGTAGCTCTGGAAACACCATATATTTT
CDR3aa: CASSYGSSGNTIYF

d_gene: -
v_gene: TRBV28
j_gene: TRBJ2-7
abundance: -
CDR3nt: TGTGCCAGCAGCCCCGGGGGGACAGCCTTCTACGAGCAGTACTTC
CDR3aa: CASSPGGTAFYEQYF

d_gene: TRBD2
v_gene: TRBV24-1
j_gene: TRBJ2-2
abundance: -
CDR3nt: TGTGCCACCAGTGATTCGACTAGCGGGGGGTTCACCGGGGAGCTGTTTTTT
CDR3aa: CATSDSTSGGFTGELFF

d_gene: -
v_gene: TRBV7-9
j_gene: TRBJ1-5
abundance: -
CDR3nt: TGTGCCAGCAGCTTAGGGGTGGGGGATCGCAACCAGCCCCAGCATTTT
CDR3aa: CASSLGVGDRNQPQHF

d_gene: -
v_gene: TRBV7-3
j_gene: TRBJ1-2
abundance: -
CDR3nt: TGTGCCAGCAGCCTCGACGGTAGCTATGGCTACACCTTC
CDR3aa: CASSLDGSYGYTF

d_gene: TRBD1
v_gene: TRBV28
j_gene: TRBJ2-3
abundance: -
CDR3nt: TGTGCCAGCAGACCCTCCGGGACAGGGATTTCGGATACGCAGTATTTT
CDR3aa: CASRPSGTGISDTQYF

d_gene: -
v_gene: TRBV5-6
j_gene: TRBJ2-7
abundance: few
CDR3nt: TGTGCCAGCAGCTTGGGTGGGGAGGAACACGAGCAGTACTTC
CDR3aa: CASSLGGEEHEQYF

d_gene: -
v_gene: TRBV23-1
j_gene: TRBJ1-5
abundance: few
CDR3nt: TGCGCCAGCAGTCAATCGGGGGATAGCAATCAGCCCCAGCATTTT
CDR3aa: CASSQSGDSNQPQHF

d_gene: TRBD1
v_gene: TRBV28
j_gene: TRBJ2-7
abundance: -
CDR3nt: TGTGCCAGCAGTTTATCGACCGGGACAGGGTCCTCCGAGCAGTACTTC
CDR3aa: CASSLSTGTGSSEQYF

d_gene: TRBD1
v_gene: TRBV7-9
j_gene: TRBJ1-4
abundance: -
CDR3nt: TGTGCCACCCACAGGGGGCGGGATGAAAAACTGTTTTTT
CDR3aa: CATHRGRDEKLFF

d_gene: -
v_gene: TRBV5-1
j_gene: TRBJ2-3
abundance: -
CDR3nt: TGCGCCAGCAGCGCTTGGGTACCGGGCACAGATACGCAGTATTTT
CDR3aa: CASSAWVPGTDTQYF

d_gene: TRBD1
v_gene: TRBV5-1
j_gene: TRBJ1-2
abundance: few
CDR3nt: TGCGCCAGCAGCTTGGGTCCACAGGGGTTAGATGGCTACACCTTC
CDR3aa: CASSLGPQGLDGYTF

d_gene: -
v_gene: TRBV5-5
j_gene: TRBJ1-1
abundance: -
CDR3nt: TGTGCCAGCAGCTTGGAGGTGGGGCGAGGGACTGAAGCTTTCTTT
CDR3aa: CASSLEVGRGTEAFF

d_gene: TRBD1
v_gene: TRBV6-5
j_gene: TRBJ1-2
abundance: -
CDR3nt: TGTGCCAGCAGAAGGGGACAGGGAAACTATGGCTACACCTTC
CDR3aa: CASRRGQGNYGYTF

d_gene: -
v_gene: TRBV10-3
j_gene: TRBJ1-1
abundance: -
CDR3nt: TGTGCCATCAGGGGAGAGGGGGAGAGCACTGAAGCTTTCTTT
CDR3aa: CAIRGEGESTEAFF

d_gene: -
v_gene: TRBV19
j_gene: TRBJ2-5
abundance: -
CDR3nt: TGTGCCAGTAGTATGTCGTCTGGACAAATGAGGGAGACCCAGTACTTC
CDR3aa: CASSMSSGQMRETQYF

d_gene: -
v_gene: TRBV5-1
j_gene: TRBJ1-2
abundance: -
CDR3nt: TGCGCCAGCAGCGCAACCAGGACAGCCAACTATGGCTACACCTTC
CDR3aa: CASSATRTANYGYTF

d_gene: TRBD1
v_gene: TRBV7-2
j_gene: TRBJ2-5
abundance: -
CDR3nt: TGTGCCAGCGGTCTACAGGGGGTGACCCAAGAGACCCAGTACTTC
CDR3aa: CASGLQGVTQETQYF

d_gene: -
v_gene: TRBV19
j_gene: TRBJ1-4
abundance: -
CDR3nt: TGTGCCAGTAGTACCAGTGCAACTAATGAAAAACTGTTTTTT
CDR3aa: CASSTSATNEKLFF

d_gene: -
v_gene: TRBV18
j_gene: TRBJ1-3
abundance: -
CDR3nt: TGTGCCAGCTCGCCGGCAAACAGGGACTCTGGAAACACCATATATTTT
CDR3aa: CASSPANRDSGNTIYF

d_gene: -
v_gene: TRBV7-2
j_gene: TRBJ1-5
abundance: -
CDR3nt: TGTGCCAGCACGTTAGGCGGCGGCAATCAGCCCCAGCATTTT
CDR3aa: CASTLGGGNQPQHF

d_gene: TRBD1
v_gene: TRBV19
j_gene: TRBJ1-1
abundance: few
CDR3nt: TGTGCCAGTAGTATAGGGGACAGGTTGAACACTGAAGCTTTCTTT
CDR3aa: CASSIGDRLNTEAFF

d_gene: -
v_gene: TRBV27
j_gene: TRBJ1-2
abundance: -
CDR3nt: TGTGCCAGCAGTTTATCGATCGGGACTGTTGGGACTAACTATGGCTACACCTTC
CDR3aa: CASSLSIGTVGTNYGYTF

d_gene: TRBD1
v_gene: TRBV30
j_gene: TRBJ1-1
abundance: -
CDR3nt: TGTGCCTGGGGAGGACAGGTGAAGAACACTGAAGCTTTCTTT
CDR3aa: CAWGGQVKNTEAFF

d_gene: -
v_gene: TRBV7-9
j_gene: TRBJ1-2
abundance: -
CDR3nt: TGTGCCAGCAGCTCCACCCAATCGAGCTACACCTTC
CDR3aa: CASSSTQSSYTF

d_gene: TRBD2
v_gene: TRBV7-6
j_gene: TRBJ2-5
abundance: -
CDR3nt: TGTGCCAGCAGCTTTAGCGGGGGGGCTGCAGAGACCCAGTACTTC
CDR3aa: CASSFSGGAAETQYF

d_gene: TRBD1
v_gene: TRBV27
j_gene: TRBJ1-2
abundance: -
CDR3nt: TGTGCCAGCAGTTTCGGGACAGGGAACTATGGCTACACCTTC
CDR3aa: CASSFGTGNYGYTF

d_gene: -
v_gene: TRBV28
j_gene: TRBJ1-2
abundance: -
CDR3nt: TGTGCCAGCAGTTTAGACAGGATGGTTGGCTACACCTTC
CDR3aa: CASSLDRMVGYTF

d_gene: -
v_gene: TRBV6-5
j_gene: TRBJ1-2
abundance: -
CDR3nt: TGTGCCAGCAGTTACAAGGACAGAACCTATGGCTACACCTTC
CDR3aa: CASSYKDRTYGYTF

d_gene: TRBD2
v_gene: TRBV5-1
j_gene: TRBJ2-3
abundance: few
CDR3nt: TGCGCCAGCAGCTTGGCCGGGCGGGAGATAGATACGCAGTATTTT
CDR3aa: CASSLAGREIDTQYF

d_gene: -
v_gene: TRBV25-1
j_gene: TRBJ1-1
abundance: -
CDR3nt: TGTGCCAGCAGTGATACGGGTGAAGCTTTCTTT
CDR3aa: CASSDTGEAFF

d_gene: -
v_gene: TRBV19
j_gene: TRBJ1-2
abundance: -
CDR3nt: TGTGCCAGTAGCCTTAATAGCGCCTATGGCTACACCTTC
CDR3aa: CASSLNSAYGYTF

d_gene: -
v_gene: TRBV13
j_gene: TRBJ2-1
abundance: few
CDR3nt: TGTGCCAGCAGTCTGGGATGGGGCAATGAGCAGTTCTTC
CDR3aa: CASSLGWGNEQFF

d_gene: -
v_gene: TRBV30
j_gene: TRBJ2-1
abundance: once
CDR3nt: TGTGCCTGGAGTCCGGACTTGTCTTTGGTGGATGAGCAGTTCTTC
CDR3aa: CAWSPDLSLVDEQFF

d_gene: TRBD1
v_gene: TRBV4-1
j_gene: TRBJ1-2
abundance: -
CDR3nt: TGCGCCAGCAGCCAAGAGGACAGGGGTAACTATGGCTACACCTTC
CDR3aa: CASSQEDRGNYGYTF

d_gene: -
v_gene: TRBV5-5
j_gene: TRBJ2-3
abundance: -
CDR3nt: TGTGCCAGCAGCTTGGGGGACGGCACAGATACGCAGTATTTT
CDR3aa: CASSLGDGTDTQYF

d_gene: -
v_gene: TRBV12-3/TRBV12-4
j_gene: TRBJ1-3
abundance: -
CDR3nt: TGTGCCAGCAGTTCTCAGGTGGGAAACACCATATATTTT
CDR3aa: CASSSQVGNTIYF

d_gene: -
v_gene: TRBV7-2
j_gene: TRBJ1-1
abundance: -
CDR3nt: TGTGCCAGCAGCTTAGGGTACGCGGGTGAAGCTTTCTTT
CDR3aa: CASSLGYAGEAFF

d_gene: -
v_gene: TRBV5-1
j_gene: TRBJ1-1
abundance: -
CDR3nt: TGCGCCAGCTTGCCCGGCGGGGCTCGGACTGAAGCTTTCTTT
CDR3aa: CASLPGGARTEAFF

d_gene: -
v_gene: TRBV5-1
j_gene: TRBJ2-6
abundance: -
CDR3nt: TGCGCCAGCAGCCTTCAGCCCAGCTCTGGGGCCAACGTCCTGACTTTC
CDR3aa: CASSLQPSSGANVLTF

d_gene: -
v_gene: TRBV7-2
j_gene: TRBJ1-2
abundance: -
CDR3nt: TGTGCCAGCAGCTTAGGGAACCTGGGGGGCTATGGCTACACCTTC
CDR3aa: CASSLGNLGGYGYTF

d_gene: -
v_gene: TRBV19
j_gene: TRBJ2-5
abundance: once
CDR3nt: TGTGCCAGTAGTTGGGGAGGGGGGGCCGAAGAGACCCAGTACTTC
CDR3aa: CASSWGGGAEETQYF

d_gene: -
v_gene: TRBV2
j_gene: TRBJ1-3
abundance: -
CDR3nt: TGTGCCAGCGCGACGCTGAGCTCTGGAAACACCATATATTTT
CDR3aa: CASATLSSGNTIYF